Listed below are T cell receptor beta chains from one sample, sequenced in a study of CD8 T cells in Susac syndrome. TCRdb fed the immunoSEQ multiplex PCR reads into MiXCR, producing one record per CDR3 protein. Found here are 150,000 to 200,000 distinct CDR3 sequences, approximately 96% of them singletons; the top ten hold roughly 0.16%. The material sequenced was CD8+ T cells from PBMCs. The receptors were sampled from a human donor with multiple sclerosis. Both conserved end residues are part of each CDR3. The D gene is left open where the match is weak. A row's size may be missing; if present it is once, few, many or a size class.

V: TRBV9
J: TRBJ2-1
D: .
size: .
CDR3: CASSVVERPGHEQFF

V: TRBV6-8
J: TRBJ2-1
D: TRBD2
size: .
CDR3: CASSYRRGAEGNEQFF

V: TRBV20-1
J: TRBJ1-4
D: TRBD1
size: .
CDR3: CSARDSGTGVQEKLFF

V: TRBV29-1
J: TRBJ2-7
D: .
size: .
CDR3: CSVLTQTYEQYF

V: TRBV5-1
J: TRBJ2-3
D: TRBD2
size: .
CDR3: CASSLLAGVGDTQYF

V: TRBV25-1
J: TRBJ2-7
D: .
size: .
CDR3: CASSDRSYEQYF

V: TRBV2
J: TRBJ1-2
D: TRBD1
size: .
CDR3: CASSGAGTAVEGYTF

V: TRBV14
J: TRBJ1-2
D: .
size: .
CDR3: CASSPDRGPYGYTF

V: TRBV4-1
J: TRBJ1-2
D: .
size: .
CDR3: CASSQVGGGSTFNYGYTF

V: TRBV18
J: TRBJ1-1
D: .
size: .
CDR3: CASSPLRGGTEAFF

V: TRBV9
J: TRBJ2-3
D: .
size: .
CDR3: CASSVGPSTDTQYF

V: TRBV9
J: TRBJ1-1
D: .
size: once
CDR3: CASSDRQNTEAFF

V: TRBV29-1
J: TRBJ1-2
D: TRBD1
size: .
CDR3: CSVEDLGQGNGYTF

V: TRBV29-1
J: TRBJ2-1
D: TRBD2
size: .
CDR3: CSGGLAGVYNEQFF

V: TRBV27
J: TRBJ2-1
D: TRBD2
size: .
CDR3: CASSRILAEPDNEQFF

V: TRBV4-1
J: TRBJ2-1
D: .
size: .
CDR3: CASSHVRGHEQFF

V: TRBV27
J: TRBJ1-1
D: .
size: .
CDR3: CASSLSGPKMNTEAFF

V: TRBV10-3
J: TRBJ1-5
D: .
size: .
CDR3: CAISESLGALNQPQHF

V: TRBV7-9
J: TRBJ2-5
D: .
size: .
CDR3: CASSLGGANQETQYF

V: TRBV7-9
J: TRBJ2-1
D: .
size: .
CDR3: CASTPRDWRRLYNEQFF

V: TRBV19
J: TRBJ2-7
D: TRBD2
size: .
CDR3: CASSPDLREGELYYEQYF

V: TRBV13
J: TRBJ2-3
D: .
size: .
CDR3: CASSLDQADTQYF

V: TRBV5-6
J: TRBJ2-5
D: TRBD1
size: .
CDR3: CASSEAGGLQETQYF

V: TRBV11-1
J: TRBJ1-2
D: TRBD1
size: .
CDR3: CASSYTTGGLFYGYTF

V: TRBV24-1
J: TRBJ2-2
D: .
size: .
CDR3: CATSDPLGELFF

V: TRBV4-1
J: TRBJ2-1
D: TRBD2
size: .
CDR3: CASSRGLPDEQFF

V: TRBV12-3/TRBV12-4
J: TRBJ2-1
D: .
size: .
CDR3: CASSHLLSSYNEQFF

V: TRBV21-1
J: TRBJ2-1
D: .
size: once
CDR3: CASSDLPDGYNEQFF

V: TRBV23-1
J: TRBJ2-7
D: TRBD1
size: .
CDR3: CASSLHTGQGPYEQYF

V: TRBV20-1
J: TRBJ2-7
D: TRBD1
size: .
CDR3: CSASGQGRAYEQYF

V: TRBV27
J: TRBJ2-7
D: TRBD1
size: .
CDR3: CASNNPGQGYEQYF